This entry describes one T cell receptor (beta chain). There is no known antigen for this receptor. Base qualities are not at hand, and no much larger clone is one base apart. The immunoSEQ Assay, a bias-controlled multiplex PCR, was used to amplify TCRbeta CDR3 regions from genomic DNA. From the authors' description of their analysis: The number of nucleated cells in each sample was estimated by amplification of reference gene primers within the assay. To quantify the absolute abundance of each unique TCRbeta CDR3 rearrangement, sequence reads were collapsed and filtered. For each sample, productive Simpson clonality was calculated as the square root of Simpson's diversity index across productive rearrangements. TCRdb's version of the immuneACCESS table is confined to in-frame rearrangements and falls short of the full clone set. An unresolved V gene accounts for under half of the shortfall where checked; the remainder is of unknown origin. The D gene and trimming were derived from the DNA, and the V and J assignments and clone size from that table. This sample gives 200,000 to 300,000 clones in total; roughly 87% of them show up just once. Around 6.9% of the sample rests with the top ten.

The germline V gene provides CDR1 MNHEY and CDR2 SVGAGI. Trimming takes 5 bases from V and 3 bases from J, and the germline ends sit 11 bases apart. Reading from cysteine to phenylalanine, the CDR3 counts 14 amino acids. Only the CDR3 part of the read is kept: 42 bases, read in frame from the first base. This sample was taken from a study of blood T cell repertoires in COVID-19 (TCRdb year 2020). Some background on the complete study: Samples from collaborators originated in the United States, Italy and Spain and spanned both the acute and convalescent phases of COVID-19. The prospective study material was composed of cDNA or gDNA derived from T cells, B-cell-depleted T cells, or PBMCs. Subjects who had been exposed to COVID-19, were actively infected with it, or had recovered from it provided the deeply sampled blood TCRbeta repertoires that made up the dataset. The repertoires were released in a freely available public database meant as a resource for research on the immune response to SARS-CoV-2. The samples were drawn from the first 160 participants of the ongoing ImmuneRACE study and from roughly 1,300 subjects provided by 6 global collaborators. Sample metadata almost always included a de-identified subject ID, COVID-19 status, age in years and sex. Where HLA class I and class II types were available, the types were taken from metadata supplied by the sample provider, not from assay-based typing.

A second Seattle source provided samples from volunteer blood donors who had recovered from COVID-19. Collaborating institutions collected whole blood in K2EDTA tubes following their own protocols. For TCRbeta analysis, collaborator samples were shipped as frozen whole blood, as isolated PBMCs, or as DNA extracted from either sample type. Paper-wide results and their limitations: How much clinical and demographic metadata was included differed by source and by participant, and the metadata was provided uncurated.

Recombination joined TRBV6-5 with TRBJ1-5; TRBD1 is a weak D gene call, 5 bases matching. Sequenced: peripheral blood. This sequence was found in a man between 60 and 70 years old who had recovered from COVID-19. In nucleotide form, the sequence is TGTGCCAGCAGTCTTGGACAATTCAATCAGCCCCAGCATTTT. Its coded protein is CASSLGQFNQPQHF.